Following are 6 T cell receptor beta chains from one sample sequenced in a study of regulatory T cells in long-lasting Graves disease. Through Arm-PCR of CDR3 regions and iRepertoire HTBI primers, TCR beta libraries were built. Via MiXCR, TCRdb re-called the multiplex PCR reads, giving one row per CDR3 protein. The sample shows around 460,000 distinct CDR3 sequences, 20% to 25% of them seen only once. Time point given: persistent/refractory GD, antithyroid drugs over 5 years with positive TRAb. PBMCs were the source of the RNA used for TCR sequencing. The specimen comprised peripheral blood mononuclear cells (PBMCs), sampled when the disease was refractory, from a patient treated with antithyroid drugs. The receptors shown here come from a female donor with Graves disease.

This clonotype has at least ten counts. The chain is built from TRBV20-1 and TRBJ1-6; 7 bases line up with TRBD1. With 0 bases clipped from V and 9 bases from J, the junction kept 14 bases outside the gene matches. From germline, CDR1 is DFQATT and CDR2 SNEGSKA (reference sequence). This CDR3 is built from 17 residues. The CDR3 region has the DNA TGCAGTGCTAGAGAAGAGAGAGGCGGGACAGTTGCTTCACCCCTCCACTTT. Its protein product is CSAREERGGTVASPLHF.

The chain is built from TRBV7-3 and TRBJ2-2, with D unresolved. Trimming removed 3 bases from V and 3 bases from J, with 8 bases in between. CDR1 is SGHTA and CDR2 is FQGTGA in the germline V gene. The length of the CDR3 is 14 residues. The DNA of the CDR3 is TGTGCCAGCAGCTTTGGTCCTTACACCGGGGAGCTGTTTTTT. It encodes CASSFGPYTGELFF.

The rearrangement uses TRBV10-3 and TRBJ1-2; D is undetermined. Germline assignment: CDR1 ENHRY and CDR2 SYGVKD. This CDR3 is built from 13 residues. Trimming stripped 3 bases from V and 4 bases from J, with 9 bases between. The chain's CDR3 is CAISDTASYGYTF. Here the CDR3 DNA reads TGTGCCATCAGTGACACGGCTAGCTATGGCTACACCTTC.

This chain links TRBV2 with TRBJ2-1, with D uncertain. This CDR3 has 13 amino acids. Germline CDR1 and CDR2: SNHLY and FYNNEI. The ends were cut back, 3 bases at V and 2 bases at J, with 5 bases in the middle. CDR3 sequence (DNA): TGTGCCAGCAGTGAGAATGCCTACAATGAGCAGTTCTTC. Encoded protein: CASSENAYNEQFF.

This clonotype was counted between two and nine times. The rearrangement joins TRBV30 to TRBJ2-7, with TRBD1 identical over 8 bases. V was pared by 2 bases and J by 5 bases, with 8 bases of the junction left unmatched. The CDR3 is 14 residues long. Germline CDR1 reads GTSNPN; CDR2 reads SVGIG (reference sequence). CDR3 region: CAWSRQGAMDEQYF. The CDR3 DNA sequence: TGTGCCTGGAGTCGGCAGGGGGCTATGGACGAGCAGTACTTC. The full variable domain, in which reference TRBV30 and TRBJ2-7 provide the parts outside the CDR3, is SQTIHQWPATLVQPVGSPLSLECTVEGTSNPNLYWYRQAAGRGLQLLFYSVGIGQISSEVPQNLSASRPQDRQFILSSKKLLLSDSGFYLCAWSRQGAMDEQYFGPGTRLTVT.

This clonotype appeared many times. The rearrangement uses TRBV29-1 and TRBJ1-1, with D unresolved. Trimming removed 4 bases at V and 9 bases at J, with 12 bases between. Per the germline V gene, CDR1 is SQVTM and CDR2 is ANQGSEA. This CDR3 has 11 amino acids. The DNA of the CDR3 is TGCAGCGTTGTACTAGGGCGGAAAGCTTTCTTT. Its translation is CSVVLGRKAFF.